This T cell receptor (beta chain) was identified in a study of PD-1 blockade in mismatch repair-deficient tumors. Sequencing used immunoSEQ multiplex PCR; TCRdb keeps in-frame clones, though not all of them. The data contain around 38,000 clones, around 75% of them singletons. In germline, CDR1 is LNHDA, CDR2 SQIVND (reference sequence). The CDR3 length is 14 residues. J lost 2 bases, V lost 7 bases, and 6 bases had no gene match. Source: peripheral blood, taken 4 weeks after starting pembrolizumab. The rearrangement uses TRBV19 and TRBJ2-3; 7 nucleotides agree with TRBD1. This receptor was obtained from an adult with mismatch repair-deficient cancer. The CDR3 bases are TGTGCCAGTACCAGACAGGGATTCACAGATACGCAGTATTTT. Translated, it gives CASTRQGFTDTQYF.